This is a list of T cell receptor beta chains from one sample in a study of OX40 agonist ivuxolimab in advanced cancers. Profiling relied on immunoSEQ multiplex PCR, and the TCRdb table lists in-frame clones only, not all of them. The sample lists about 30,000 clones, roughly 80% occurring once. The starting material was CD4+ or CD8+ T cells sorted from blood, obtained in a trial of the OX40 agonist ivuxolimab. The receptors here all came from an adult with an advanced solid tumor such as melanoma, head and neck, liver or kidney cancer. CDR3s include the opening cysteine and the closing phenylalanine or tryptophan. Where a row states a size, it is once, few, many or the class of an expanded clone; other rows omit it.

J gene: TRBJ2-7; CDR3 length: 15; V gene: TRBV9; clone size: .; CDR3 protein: CASSVRGGAAYEQYF
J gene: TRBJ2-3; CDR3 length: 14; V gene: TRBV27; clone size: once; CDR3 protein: CASSLSVGTDTQYF
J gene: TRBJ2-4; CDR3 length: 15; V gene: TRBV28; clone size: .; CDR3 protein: CASSLWQGSKNIQYF
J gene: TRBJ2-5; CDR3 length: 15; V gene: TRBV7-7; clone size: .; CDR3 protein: CASSLVTGLGETQYF
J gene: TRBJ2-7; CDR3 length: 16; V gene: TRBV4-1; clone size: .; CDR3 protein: CASSQIGDRASYEQYF
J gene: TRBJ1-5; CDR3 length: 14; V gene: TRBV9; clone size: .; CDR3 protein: CASSTGTGAQPQHF
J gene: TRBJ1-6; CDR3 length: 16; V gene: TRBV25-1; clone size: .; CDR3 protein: CASAHRGSSYNSPLHF
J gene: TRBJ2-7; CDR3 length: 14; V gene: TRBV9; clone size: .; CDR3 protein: CASSSPDRAYEQYF
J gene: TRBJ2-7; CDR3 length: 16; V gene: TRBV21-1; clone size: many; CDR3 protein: CASSREGQVNSYEQYF
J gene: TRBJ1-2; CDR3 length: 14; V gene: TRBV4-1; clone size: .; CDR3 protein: CASSQVEGEYGYTF
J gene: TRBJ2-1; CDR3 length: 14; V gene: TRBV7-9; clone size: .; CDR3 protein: CASSELAGGNEQFF